These 11 T cell receptor beta chains originate from one sample sequenced in a study of blood T cell repertoires in COVID-19. Generated by immunoSEQ multiplex PCR, the TCRdb table keeps only in-frame clones and is missing some. The sample lists tens of thousands of clones; more than 75% were seen once. Specimen: peripheral blood. These receptors were obtained from a human donor in a cohort sampled during active COVID-19.

This rearrangement joins TRBV16 to TRBJ2-1; the match to TRBD2 covers 12 bases. The germline gives CDR1 KGHSY, CDR2 FQNENV. The CDR3 spans 15 residues. The ends lost 0 bases at V and 12 bases at J; junction bases unmatched: 6. The CDR3 DNA reads TGTGCCAGCAGCCAATCGACTAGCGGGGGCCTTGGGCAGTTCTTC. Its translation is CASSQSTSGGLGQFF. Complete variable domain (other parts from reference TRBV16 and TRBJ2-1): GEEVAQTPKHLVRGEGQKAKLYCAPIKGHSYVFWYQQVLKNEFKFLISFQNENVFDETGMPKERFSAKCLPNSPCSLEIQATKLEDSAVYFCASSQSTSGGLGQFFGPGTRLTVL.

The chain carries TRBV30 and TRBJ1-2, with D perhaps TRBD1 (5 bases). The CDR3 extends over 13 amino acids. Germline lookup yields CDR1 GTSNPN and CDR2 SVGIG (reference sequence). Trimming took off 2 bases at V and 4 bases at J, with 11 bases between the two ends. Here the CDR3 DNA reads TGTGCCTGGAGTAACAGGCTCCTCTATGGCTACACCTTC. As protein: CAWSNRLLYGYTF.

The rearrangement uses TRBV28 and TRBJ2-1; TRBD2 aligns across 8 bases. V trimming: 3 bases; J trimming: 1 base; junction bases outside the gene matches: 8. This CDR3 region has 17 residues. In germline, CDR1 is MDHEN, CDR2 SYDVKM. CDR3: CASSLESGSRSYNEQFF. CDR3 bases: TGTGCCAGCAGTTTGGAAAGCGGGAGCAGGTCCTACAATGAGCAGTTCTTC.

This chain connects TRBV30 to TRBJ2-1; 8 bases align to TRBD2. The CDR3 runs 15 residues. The germline V gene has CDR1 GTSNPN and CDR2 SVGIG (reference sequence). V trimming: 2 bases; J trimming: 8 bases; junction bases outside the gene matches: 11. The CDR3 region is CAWSRRAGDFDEQFF. In DNA, the CDR3 is TGTGCCTGGAGTCGGCGAGCGGGAGATTTCGATGAGCAGTTCTTC. Complete variable domain (other parts from reference TRBV30 and TRBJ2-1): SQTIHQWPATLVQPVGSPLSLECTVEGTSNPNLYWYRQAAGRGLQLLFYSVGIGQISSEVPQNLSASRPQDRQFILSSKKLLLSDSGFYLCAWSRRAGDFDEQFFGPGTRLTVL.

V and J are TRBV10-2 and TRBJ2-5, with D possibly TRBD2 on 5 matching bases. The germline V gene has CDR1 WSHSY and CDR2 SAAADI. The germline V and J ends were trimmed by 6 bases and 7 bases, with 12 bases remaining between them. CDR3 size: 12 residues. CDR3 sequence: CASSEESGTQYF. The CDR3, as DNA: TGCGCCAGCAGCGAAGAAAGCGGGACCCAGTACTTC.

In its sample, this clone was seen once. The chain uses TRBV9 and TRBJ1-6; D perhaps matches TRBD1 (6 bases). CDR1 is SGDLS, CDR2 YYNGEE, per germline. This CDR3 region has 15 residues. Trimming pared 3 bases from V and 6 bases from J, leaving 13 bases between. This CDR3 reads CASSARQDVNSPLHF. The CDR3 DNA is TGTGCCAGCAGCGCGAGACAGGACGTTAATTCACCCCTCCACTTT.

This clone was recorded a few times. This CDR3 is also generated by other DNA sequences in the sample. The gene calls are TRBV18 and TRBJ1-1, with TRBD1 identical over 7 bases. Germline loops: CDR1 KGHSH, CDR2 LQKENI. V gave up 3 bases and J gave up 5 bases; unmatched junction bases: 3. CDR3 length equals 13 residues. This CDR3 reads CASSPRQGTEAFF. The CDR3 DNA reads as TGTGCCAGCTCACCTAGACAGGGAACTGAAGCTTTCTTT.

The V and J genes are TRBV10-1 and TRBJ2-1, with 10 nucleotides matching TRBD2. Trimming at V came to 3 bases and at J to 4 bases, leaving 3 bases not matched to a gene. In germline, CDR1 is WNHNN, CDR2 SYGVQD (reference sequence). CDR3 length: 15 residues. CDR3 sequence (DNA): TGCGCCAGCAGTGAAGGACTAGCGGTGTACAATGAGCAGTTCTTC. This codes for CASSEGLAVYNEQFF.

The V and J genes are TRBV30 and TRBJ1-2; 8 positions match TRBD1. Trimming at V came to 4 bases and at J to 2 bases, leaving 3 bases not matched to a gene. The CDR3 loop spans 13 amino acids. Germline CDR1 and CDR2: GTSNPN and SVGIG (reference sequence). The CDR3 sequence is CAWTGGENYGYTF. The CDR3 DNA sequence: TGTGCCTGGACAGGGGGCGAGAACTATGGCTACACCTTC.

This clone is a singleton in its sample. This rearrangement joins TRBV6-5 to TRBJ2-6; D is perhaps TRBD2 (5 bases). Germline CDR1 and CDR2: MNHEY and SVGAGI. V dropped 5 bases and J dropped 1 base, with 9 bases sitting between them. The CDR3 contains 15 residues. The CDR3 sequence: CASSPRRSGANVLTF. The CDR3 region has the DNA TGTGCCAGCAGTCCCCGGAGGTCTGGGGCCAACGTCCTGACTTTC.

The rearrangement joins TRBV19 to TRBJ2-5, with 8 bases identical to TRBD1. The CDR3 spans 14 residues. The germline V gene encodes CDR1 LNHDA and CDR2 SQIVND (reference sequence). Trimming at V came to 6 bases and at J to 7 bases, leaving 10 bases not matched to a gene. CDR3 sequence reads: CASSLGQGRGTQYF. The CDR3, as DNA: TGTGCCAGTAGCCTCGGACAGGGTCGAGGGACCCAGTACTTC.